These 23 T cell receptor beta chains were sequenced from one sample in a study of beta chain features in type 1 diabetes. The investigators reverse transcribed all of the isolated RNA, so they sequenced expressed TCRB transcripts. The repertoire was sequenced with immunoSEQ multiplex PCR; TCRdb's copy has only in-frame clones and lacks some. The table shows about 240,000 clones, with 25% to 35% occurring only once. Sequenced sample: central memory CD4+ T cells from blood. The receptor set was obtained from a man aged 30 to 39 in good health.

For the CDR3, the DNA is TGCAGCGTTGAAGGGACTAGCCAGACCCAGTACTTC. Translated, it gives CSVEGTSQTQYF. The chain carries TRBV29-1 and TRBJ2-5; 8 positions agree with TRBD2. Looked up from germline, CDR1 is SQVTM and CDR2 is ANQGSEA. The junction had 1 base not matched to a gene; V was cut back by 1 base and J by 6 bases. The length of the CDR3 is 12 residues.

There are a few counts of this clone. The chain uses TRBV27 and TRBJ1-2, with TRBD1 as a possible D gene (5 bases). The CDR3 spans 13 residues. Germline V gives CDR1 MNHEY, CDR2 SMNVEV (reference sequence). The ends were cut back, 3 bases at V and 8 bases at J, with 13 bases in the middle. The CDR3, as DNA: TGTGCCAGCAGTTTCGAGGGGTATAACGGCTACACCTTC. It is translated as CASSFEGYNGYTF.

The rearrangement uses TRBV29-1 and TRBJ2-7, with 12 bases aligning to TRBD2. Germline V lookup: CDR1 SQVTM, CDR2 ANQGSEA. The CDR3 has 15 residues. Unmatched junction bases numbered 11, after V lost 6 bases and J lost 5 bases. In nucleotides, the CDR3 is TGCAGCGTGGACTCGACTAGCGGGAGCTTCCACGAGCAGTACTTC. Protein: CSVDSTSGSFHEQYF.

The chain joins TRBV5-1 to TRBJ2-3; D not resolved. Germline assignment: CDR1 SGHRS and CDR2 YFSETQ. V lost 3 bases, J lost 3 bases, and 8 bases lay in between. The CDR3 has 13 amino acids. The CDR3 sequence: CASSSSMTDTQYF. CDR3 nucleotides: TGCGCCAGCAGCTCCTCCATGACAGATACGCAGTATTTT. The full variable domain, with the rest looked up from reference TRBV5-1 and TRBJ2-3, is KAGVTQTPRYLIKTRGQQVTLSCSPISGHRSVSWYQQTPGQGLQFLFEYFSETQRNKGNFPGRFSGRQFSNSRSEMNVSTLELGDSALYLCASSSSMTDTQYFGPGTRLTVL.

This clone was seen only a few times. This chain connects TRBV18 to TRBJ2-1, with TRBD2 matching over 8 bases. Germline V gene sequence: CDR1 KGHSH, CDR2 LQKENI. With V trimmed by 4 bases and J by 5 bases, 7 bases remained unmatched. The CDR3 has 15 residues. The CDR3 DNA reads TGTGCCAGCTCACGGTTCAGCGGGAGTAACAATGAGCAGTTCTTC. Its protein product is CASSRFSGSNNEQFF.

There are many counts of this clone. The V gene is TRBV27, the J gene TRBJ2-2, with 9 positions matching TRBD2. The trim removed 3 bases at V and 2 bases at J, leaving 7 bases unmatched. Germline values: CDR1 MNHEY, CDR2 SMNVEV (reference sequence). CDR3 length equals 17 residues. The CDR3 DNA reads TGTGCCAGCAGTTTTAGAGTAGCGGGGGTCAACACCGGGGAGCTGTTTTTT. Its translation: CASSFRVAGVNTGELFF.

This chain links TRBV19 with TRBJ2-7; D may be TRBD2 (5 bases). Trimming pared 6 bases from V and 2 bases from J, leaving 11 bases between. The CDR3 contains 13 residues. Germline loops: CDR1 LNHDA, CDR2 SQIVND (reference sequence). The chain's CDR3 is CASRRTGTYEQYF. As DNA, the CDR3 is TGTGCCAGTAGGAGGACGGGAACCTACGAGCAGTACTTC.

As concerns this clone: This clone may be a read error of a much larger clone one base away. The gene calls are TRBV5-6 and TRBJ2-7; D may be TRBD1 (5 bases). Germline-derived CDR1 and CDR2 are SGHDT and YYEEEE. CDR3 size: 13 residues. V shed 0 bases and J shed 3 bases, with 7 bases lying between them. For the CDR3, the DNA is TGTGCCAGCAGCTTGGGACAGTTCTACGAGCAGTACTTC. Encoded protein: CASSLGQFYEQYF.

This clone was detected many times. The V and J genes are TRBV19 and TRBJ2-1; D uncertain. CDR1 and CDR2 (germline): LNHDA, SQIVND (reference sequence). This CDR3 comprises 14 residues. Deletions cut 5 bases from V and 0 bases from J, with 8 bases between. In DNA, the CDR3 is TGTGCCAGTAGTTCCCGGATCTCCTACAATGAGCAGTTCTTC. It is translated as CASSSRISYNEQFF.

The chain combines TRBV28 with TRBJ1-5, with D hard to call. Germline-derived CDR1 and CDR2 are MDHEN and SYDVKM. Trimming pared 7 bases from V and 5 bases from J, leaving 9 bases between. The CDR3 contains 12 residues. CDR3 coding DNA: TGTGCCAGCAAGGGAGGCCATCAGCCCCAGCATTTT. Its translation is CASKGGHQPQHF.

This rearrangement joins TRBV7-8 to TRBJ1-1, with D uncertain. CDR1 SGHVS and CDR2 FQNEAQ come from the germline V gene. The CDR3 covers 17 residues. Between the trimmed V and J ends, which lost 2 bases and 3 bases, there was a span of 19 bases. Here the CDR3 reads CASSLRQSEVRYTEAFF. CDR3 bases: TGTGCCAGCAGCTTACGGCAGTCGGAGGTACGATACACTGAAGCTTTCTTT. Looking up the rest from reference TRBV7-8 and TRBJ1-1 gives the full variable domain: GAGVSQSPRYKVAKRGQDVALRCDPISGHVSLFWYQQALGQGPEFLTYFQNEAQLDKSGLPSDRFFAERPEGSVSTLKIQRTQQEDSAVYLCASSLRQSEVRYTEAFFGQGTRLTVV.

CDR3 protein: CASSETSGRADTQYF. In nucleotides, the CDR3 is TGTGCCAGCAGCGAGACTAGCGGGAGGGCCGATACGCAGTATTTT. The chain couples TRBV9 to TRBJ2-3; 14 bases agree with TRBD2. CDR3 size: 15 residues. V lost 3 bases and J lost 6; bases outside the gene matches: 3. Germline-derived CDR1 and CDR2 are SGDLS and YYNGEE.

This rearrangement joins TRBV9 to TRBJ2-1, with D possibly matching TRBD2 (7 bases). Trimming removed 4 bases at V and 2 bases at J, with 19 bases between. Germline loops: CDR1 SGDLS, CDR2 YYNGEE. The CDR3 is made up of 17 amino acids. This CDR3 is CASSSRGGGPAYNEQFF. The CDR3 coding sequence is TGTGCCAGCAGCTCGAGGGGAGGGGGGCCCGCCTACAATGAGCAGTTCTTC.

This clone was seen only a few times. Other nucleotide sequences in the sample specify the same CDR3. The CDR3 is CSAGQETQYF. In nucleotides, the CDR3 is TGCAGTGCTGGACAAGAGACCCAGTACTTC. The chain links TRBV20-1 to TRBJ2-5, with no clear D. The germline CDR1 and CDR2 sequences are DFQATT and SNEGSKA (reference sequence). V was shortened by 5 bases and J by 2 bases, with 3 bases between the two germline ends. The CDR3 consists of 10 residues.

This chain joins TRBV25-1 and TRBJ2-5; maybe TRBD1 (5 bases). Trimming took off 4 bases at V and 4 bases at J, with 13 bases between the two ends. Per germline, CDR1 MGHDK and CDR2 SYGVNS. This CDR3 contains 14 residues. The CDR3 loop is CASSVTGKGETQYF. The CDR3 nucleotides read TGTGCCAGCAGTGTCACAGGAAAGGGAGAGACCCAGTACTTC.

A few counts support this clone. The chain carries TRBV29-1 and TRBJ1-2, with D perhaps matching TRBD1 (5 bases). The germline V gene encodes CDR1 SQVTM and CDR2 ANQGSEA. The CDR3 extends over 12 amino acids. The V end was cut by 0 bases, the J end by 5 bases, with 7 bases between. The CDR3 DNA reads TGCAGCGTTGAAGATCAGGGTTATGGCTACACCTTC. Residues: CSVEDQGYGYTF.

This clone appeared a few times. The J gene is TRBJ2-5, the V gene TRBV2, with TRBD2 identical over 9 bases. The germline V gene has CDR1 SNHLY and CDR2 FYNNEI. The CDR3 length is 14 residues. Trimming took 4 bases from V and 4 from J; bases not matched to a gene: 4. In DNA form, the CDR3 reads TGTGCCAGCAGTGTAGCGGGAGTGCGAGAGACCCAGTACTTC. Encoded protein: CASSVAGVRETQYF.

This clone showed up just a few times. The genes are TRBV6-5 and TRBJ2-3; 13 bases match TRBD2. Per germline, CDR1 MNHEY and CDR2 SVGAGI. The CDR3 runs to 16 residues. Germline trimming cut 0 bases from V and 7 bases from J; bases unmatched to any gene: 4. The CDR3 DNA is TGTGCCAGCAGTTACTCCGGGACTAGCGGGACGTATACGCAGTATTTT. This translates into CASSYSGTSGTYTQYF.

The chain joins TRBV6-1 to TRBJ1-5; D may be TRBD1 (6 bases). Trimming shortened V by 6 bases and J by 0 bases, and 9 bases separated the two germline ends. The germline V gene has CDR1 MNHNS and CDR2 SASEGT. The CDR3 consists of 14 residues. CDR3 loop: CASSNRVSNQPQHF. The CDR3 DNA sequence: TGTGCCAGCAGCAACAGGGTTAGCAATCAGCCCCAGCATTTT.

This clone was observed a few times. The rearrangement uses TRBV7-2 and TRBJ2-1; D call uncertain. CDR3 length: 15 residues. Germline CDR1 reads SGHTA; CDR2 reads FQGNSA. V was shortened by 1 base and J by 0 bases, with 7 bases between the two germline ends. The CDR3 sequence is CASSLGAASYNEQFF. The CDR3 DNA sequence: TGTGCCAGCAGCTTAGGTGCCGCCTCCTACAATGAGCAGTTCTTC. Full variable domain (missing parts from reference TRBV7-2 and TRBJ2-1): GAGVSQSPSNKVTEKGKDVELRCDPISGHTALYWYRQSLGQGLEFLIYFQGNSAPDKSGLPSDRFSAERTGGSVSTLTIQRTQQEDSAVYLCASSLGAASYNEQFFGPGTRLTVL.

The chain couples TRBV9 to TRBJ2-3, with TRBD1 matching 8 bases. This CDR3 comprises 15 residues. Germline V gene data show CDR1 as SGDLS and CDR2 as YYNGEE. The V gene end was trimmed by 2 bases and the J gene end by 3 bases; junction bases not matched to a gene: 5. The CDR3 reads CASSVGQVFTDTQYF. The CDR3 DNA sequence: TGTGCCAGCAGCGTGGGACAGGTTTTTACAGATACGCAGTATTTT.

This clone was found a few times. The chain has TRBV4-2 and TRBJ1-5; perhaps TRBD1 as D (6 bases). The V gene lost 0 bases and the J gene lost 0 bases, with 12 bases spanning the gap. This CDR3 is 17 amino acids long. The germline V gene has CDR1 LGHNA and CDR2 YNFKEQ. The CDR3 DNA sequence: TGTGCCAGCAGCCAAGATCCCAGGACAGATAGCAATCAGCCCCAGCATTTT. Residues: CASSQDPRTDSNQPQHF.

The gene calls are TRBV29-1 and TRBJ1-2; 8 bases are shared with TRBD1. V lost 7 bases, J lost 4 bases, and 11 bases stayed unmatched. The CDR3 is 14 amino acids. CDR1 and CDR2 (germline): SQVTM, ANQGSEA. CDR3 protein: CSARRQGSSYGYTF. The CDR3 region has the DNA TGCAGCGCCCGACGACAGGGGAGCAGCTATGGCTACACCTTC.